The 16 T cell receptor beta chains below all came from one sample that was sequenced in a study of CD4 T cells in relation to SARS-CoV-2 and coronaviruses. Repertoires were generated with immunoSEQ multiplex PCR, while TCRdb's copy carries only in-frame clones and drops some. Altogether approximately 21,000 clones are present, 65% to 80% being singletons, with the ten largest covering more than 12%. Unexposed donor CD4+ T cells date from 2011-2018, before the COVID-19 pandemic. CD4+ T cells were isolated from the cells after 10 days of culture. These receptors have no identified antigens. Sequencing input: CD4+ T cells from PBMCs, cultured in vitro. Every receptor here comes from a human donor in good health.

The J gene is TRBJ1-1, the V gene TRBV3-1 (or the pseudogene TRBV3-2), with D hard to call. The V gene lost 1 base and the J gene lost 0 bases, with 6 bases spanning the gap. The germline V gene has CDR1 LGHDT and CDR2 YNNKEL (reference sequence). The CDR3 is 14 amino acids. CDR3 protein: CASSQGSLNTEAFF. CDR3 DNA sequence: TGTGCCAGCAGCCAAGGGTCCCTGAACACTGAAGCTTTCTTT.

The V and J genes are TRBV7-9 and TRBJ2-2, with TRBD2 as a possible D gene (6 bases). Germline CDR1 reads SEHNR; CDR2 reads FQNEAQ (reference sequence). V gave up 2 bases and J gave up 7 bases, with 17 bases separating them. The CDR3 has 16 residues. Written as DNA, the CDR3 is TGTGCCAGCAGCTTAAGCTTTACGGGGGAAAGCGGGGAGCTGTTTTTT. Translated: CASSLSFTGESGELFF.

The gene calls are TRBV21-1 and TRBJ2-2; the tabulated D call, TRBD2, remains unverified against the DNA. TRBV21-1 is described as a pseudogene. The CDR3 is 17 residues long. This CDR3 is CASSKGERGRRSGELFF. The CDR3 DNA sequence: TGTGCCAGCAGCAAAGGGGAGCGCGGGAGAAGGTCCGGGGAGCTGTTTTTT.

The rearrangement uses TRBV6-1 and TRBJ1-4; D remains unclear. Germline loops: CDR1 MNHNS, CDR2 SASEGT. CDR3 size: 14 residues. The V gene lost 2 bases and the J gene lost 7 bases, with 11 bases spanning the gap. The chain's CDR3 is CASSEWGVSEKLFF. In nucleotides, the CDR3 is TGTGCCAGCAGTGAATGGGGAGTTAGTGAAAAACTGTTTTTT.

The V and J genes are TRBV5-1 and TRBJ2-1; 8 nucleotides match TRBD2. V lost 0 bases and J lost 4; bases outside the gene matches: 3. CDR3 size: 15 residues. CDR1 is SGHRS, CDR2 YFSETQ, per germline. The CDR3 bases are TGCGCCAGCAGCTTGGGGGTAGCGGGGTACAATGAGCAGTTCTTC. It yields the protein CASSLGVAGYNEQFF.

There are a few counts of this clone. The CDR3 DNA reads as TGTGCCAGCAGTGCCCGGGAAGCCGGTGGCACCATATATTTT. It translates to CASSAREAGGTIYF. V and J are TRBV25-1 and TRBJ1-3; unclear D gene. CDR1 and CDR2 (germline): MGHDK, SYGVNS. The length of the CDR3 is 14 residues. Deletions cut 4 bases from V and 9 bases from J, with 16 bases between.

The V gene is TRBV2, the J gene TRBJ2-2, with 7 bases identical to TRBD2. The J segment lost 4 bases and the V segment lost 4 bases, leaving 6 bases of the junction unmatched. Germline lookup yields CDR1 SNHLY and CDR2 FYNNEI. The CDR3 has 15 amino acids. The CDR3 coding sequence is TGTGCCAGCAGTGGGGGGGGGTCGGGCACCGGGGAGCTGTTTTTT. This gives the protein CASSGGGSGTGELFF.

This clone has only one observation. This rearrangement joins TRBV30 to TRBJ1-2; 7 bases map to TRBD1. This CDR3 is built from 14 residues. The V gene's germline CDR1 is GTSNPN and CDR2 SVGIG (reference sequence). With V trimmed by 1 base and J by 8 bases, 10 bases remained unmatched. For the CDR3, the DNA is TGTGCCTGGAGTGGTCTAAAGGGGGCAAGGGGCTACACCTTC. Its translation is CAWSGLKGARGYTF.

The V gene is TRBV28, the J gene TRBJ2-1, with 7 bases identical to TRBD2. Unmatched junction bases numbered 8, after V lost 10 bases and J lost 2 bases. The length of the CDR3 is 14 residues. CDR1 and CDR2 from the germline V gene are MDHEN and SYDVKM. The CDR3 bases are TGTGCCACCGGAAAACGGGGGGCCTACAATGAGCAGTTCTTC. Translated: CATGKRGAYNEQFF.

The V gene is TRBV6-2 or TRBV6-3, the J gene TRBJ1-5; 8 positions agree with TRBD1. CDR1 MNHEY and CDR2 SVGEGT come from the germline V gene. CDR3 size: 16 residues. V was pared by 5 bases and J by 3 bases, with 9 bases of the junction left unmatched. Written as DNA, the CDR3 is TGTGCCAGCAGTCTCCGATCAGGGGGCCTCAATCAGCCCCAGCATTTT. It is translated as CASSLRSGGLNQPQHF.

The chain joins TRBV7-2 to TRBJ2-7, with TRBD2 matching over 8 bases. CDR3 length: 13 residues. Germline CDR1 reads SGHTA; CDR2 reads FQGNSA. The J segment lost 1 base and the V segment lost 5 bases, leaving 1 base of the junction unmatched. This chain's CDR3 is CASSTSGSYEQYF. In DNA, the CDR3 is TGTGCCAGCAGCACTAGCGGTTCCTACGAGCAGTACTTC.

This chain joins TRBV18 and TRBJ2-5; D is undetermined. The germline CDR1 and CDR2 sequences are KGHSH and LQKENI. Trimming stripped 4 bases from V and 0 bases from J, with 9 bases between. The CDR3 is 14 amino acids. Here the CDR3 DNA reads TGTGCCAGCTCACTTGGACCGCACCAAGAGACCCAGTACTTC. It codes for CASSLGPHQETQYF.

CDR3 DNA sequence: TGTGCCAGCAGAGCACCGGGGTTTGATTCACCCCTCCACTTT. This gives the protein CASRAPGFDSPLHF. V is TRBV6-4 and J is TRBJ1-6; D uncertain. Trimming took 6 bases from V and 8 from J, leaving 14 bases between them. The CDR3 runs 14 residues. Per germline, CDR1 MRHNA and CDR2 SNTAGT.

This chain uses TRBV18 with TRBJ2-1, with 7 positions matching TRBD1. Per germline, CDR1 KGHSH and CDR2 LQKENI. The CDR3 loop spans 15 amino acids. V lost 5 bases and J lost 8; bases outside the gene matches: 12. The CDR3 reads CASSWGQTAQDEQFF. CDR3 DNA sequence: TGTGCCAGCTCATGGGGACAGACCGCGCAGGATGAGCAGTTCTTC.

This clone was seen only a few times. The chain carries TRBV3-1 (or the pseudogene TRBV3-2) and TRBJ2-7, with D possibly being TRBD1 (7 bases). With 4 bases removed from V and 6 bases from J, the gap between germline ends came to 19 bases. CDR1 and CDR2 (germline): LGHDT, YNNKEL (reference sequence). The CDR3 covers 15 residues. The CDR3 DNA sequence: TGTGCCAGCAGCCTCCTAGGGGGCGCGGGGAGCGAGCAGTACTTC. As protein: CASSLLGGAGSEQYF.

The chain recombines TRBV3-1 (or the pseudogene TRBV3-2) with TRBJ2-5; the D gene is possibly TRBD2 (5 bases). Between the trimmed V and J ends, which lost 1 base and 5 bases, there was a span of 17 bases. This CDR3 has 16 residues. Germline V CDR1 and CDR2: LGHDT, YNNKEL (reference sequence). As DNA, the CDR3 is TGTGCCAGCAGCCAAGGAGGACGGAGGTGCCGTGAGACCCAGTACTTC. Its translation: CASSQGGRRCRETQYF.